This TCR beta chain comes out of a study of cytomegalovirus exposure and HLA in healthy donors. With 60 Vbeta and 13 Jbeta primers, the PCR was carried out. Authors' methods: An analysis performed later counted 60 million to 90 million unique TCR beta chains (roughly 11 million of them shared). TCRdb's table, derived via immunoSEQ multiplex PCR, lists solely in-frame clones and lacks some. V and J calls and clone size follow that table, whereas D and trimming were derived from the DNA. The data hold 150,000 to 200,000 clones, with about three quarters observed a single time. There are 11 residues in the CDR3. Germline loops: CDR1 MDHEN, CDR2 SYDVKM. Deletions cut 4 bases from V and 8 bases from J, with 8 bases between.

The TCR was taken from a woman aged 40 to 49 in good health and CMV-seropositive. The chain links TRBV28 to TRBJ1-2; D gene uncertain. Sequenced: PBMCs. CDR3 sequence: CASSSGGGYTF. The CDR3 region has the DNA TGTGCCAGCAGTTCGGGTGGGGGCTACACCTTC.